The clone carrying this T cell receptor (beta chain) was counted a single time. The germline CDR1 and CDR2 sequences are SGHKS and YYEKEE (reference sequence). V lost 4 bases to trimming and J lost 8 bases, with 21 bases between them. The CDR3 is 15 amino acids. Per the study methods: By means of reference gene primer amplification, nucleated cell counts were estimated. Data came from immunoSEQ multiplex PCR; TCRdb stores just in-frame clones and leaves some out. Clone size and the V and J calls come from that table; the DNA yielded D and trimming. The sample carries 280,000 or so clones, 85% to 90% recorded once. The data are from a study of blood T cell repertoires in COVID-19. Study summary: Donors in the United States, Italy and Spain gave samples during acute or convalescent COVID-19. PBMCs, B-cell-depleted T cells, or T cells were the source of the cDNA or gDNA that made up the material.

The V call is TRBV5-5, the J call TRBJ1-2, with D possibly TRBD1 on 5 matching bases. The sequence derives from a human donor in a cohort sampled during active COVID-19. The sequenced material came from peripheral blood. The CDR3 nucleotides are TGTGCCAGCAGCCCTAGGAGCCTTAATCAGGGAGGCTACACCTTC. Protein: CASSPRSLNQGGYTF. The complete variable domain, with remaining parts taken from reference TRBV5-5 and TRBJ1-2, reads DAGVTQSPTHLIKTRGQQVTLRCSPISGHKSVSWYQQVLGQGPQFIFQYYEKEERGRGNFPDRFSARQFPNYSSELNVNALLLGDSALYLCASSPRSLNQGGYTFGSGTRLTVV.